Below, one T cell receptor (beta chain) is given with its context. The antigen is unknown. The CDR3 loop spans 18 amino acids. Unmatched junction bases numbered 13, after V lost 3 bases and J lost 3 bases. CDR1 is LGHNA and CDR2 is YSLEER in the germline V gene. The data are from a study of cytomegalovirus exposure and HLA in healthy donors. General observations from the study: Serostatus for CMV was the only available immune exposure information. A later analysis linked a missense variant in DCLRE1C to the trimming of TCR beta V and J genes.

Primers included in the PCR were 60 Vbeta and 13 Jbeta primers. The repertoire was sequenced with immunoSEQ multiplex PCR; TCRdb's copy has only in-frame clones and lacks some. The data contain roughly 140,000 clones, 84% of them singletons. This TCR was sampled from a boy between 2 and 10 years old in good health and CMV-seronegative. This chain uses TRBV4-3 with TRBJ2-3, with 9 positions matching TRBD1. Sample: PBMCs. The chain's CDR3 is CASSQAAGTGQSTDTQYF. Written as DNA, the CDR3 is TGCGCCAGCAGCCAGGCTGCCGGGACAGGGCAGTCAACAGATACGCAGTATTTT.